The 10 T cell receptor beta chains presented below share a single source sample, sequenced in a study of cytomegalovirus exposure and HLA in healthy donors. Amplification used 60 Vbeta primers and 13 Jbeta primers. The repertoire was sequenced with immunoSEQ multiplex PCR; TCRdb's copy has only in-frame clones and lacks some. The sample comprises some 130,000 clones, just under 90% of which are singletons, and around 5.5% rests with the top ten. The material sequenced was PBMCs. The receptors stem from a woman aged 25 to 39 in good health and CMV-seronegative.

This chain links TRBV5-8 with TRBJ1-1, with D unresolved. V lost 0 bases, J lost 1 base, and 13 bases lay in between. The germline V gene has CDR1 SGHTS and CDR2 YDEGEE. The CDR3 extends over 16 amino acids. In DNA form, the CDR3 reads TGTGCCAGCAGCTTGGAGAACCCGGTCGAGAACACTGAAGCTTTCTTT. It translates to CASSLENPVENTEAFF.

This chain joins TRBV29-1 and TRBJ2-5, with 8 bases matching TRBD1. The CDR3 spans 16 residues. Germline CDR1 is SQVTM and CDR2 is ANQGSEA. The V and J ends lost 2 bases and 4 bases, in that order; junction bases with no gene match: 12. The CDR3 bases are TGCAGCGTTGAAACGGACAGGGTCTTTCGGGGAGAGACCCAGTACTTC. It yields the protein CSVETDRVFRGETQYF.

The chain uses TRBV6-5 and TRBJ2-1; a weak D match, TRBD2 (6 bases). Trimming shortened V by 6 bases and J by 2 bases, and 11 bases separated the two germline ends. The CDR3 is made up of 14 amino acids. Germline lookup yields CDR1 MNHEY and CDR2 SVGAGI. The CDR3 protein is CASRAAGPYNEQFF. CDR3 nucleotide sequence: TGTGCCAGCAGAGCGGCGGGACCCTACAATGAGCAGTTCTTC.

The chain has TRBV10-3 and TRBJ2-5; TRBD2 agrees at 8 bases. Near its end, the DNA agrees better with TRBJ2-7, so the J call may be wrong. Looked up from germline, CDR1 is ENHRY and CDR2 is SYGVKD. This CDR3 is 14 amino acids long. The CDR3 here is CAISDLAGHYEQYF. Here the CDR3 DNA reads TGTGCCATCAGTGATCTAGCGGGCCACTACGAGCAGTACTTC.

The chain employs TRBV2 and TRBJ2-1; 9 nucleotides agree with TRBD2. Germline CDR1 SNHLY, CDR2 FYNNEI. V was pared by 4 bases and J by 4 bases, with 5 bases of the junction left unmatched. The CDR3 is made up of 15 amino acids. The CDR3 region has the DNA TGTGCCAGCAGTGGGGCTAGCGGGGCATACAATGAGCAGTTCTTC. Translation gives CASSGASGAYNEQFF.

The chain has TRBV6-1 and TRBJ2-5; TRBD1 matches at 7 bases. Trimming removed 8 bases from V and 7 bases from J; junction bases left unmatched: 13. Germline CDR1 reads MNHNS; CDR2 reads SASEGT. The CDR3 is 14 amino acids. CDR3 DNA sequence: TGTGCCAGCGACAGGGCCCTACGAGTAGGGACCCAGTACTTC. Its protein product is CASDRALRVGTQYF.

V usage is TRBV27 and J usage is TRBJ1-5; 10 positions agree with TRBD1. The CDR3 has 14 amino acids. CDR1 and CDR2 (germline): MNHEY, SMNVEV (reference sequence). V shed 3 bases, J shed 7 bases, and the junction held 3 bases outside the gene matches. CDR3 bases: TGTGCCAGCAGTTTGACAGGGGGCGGCCAGCCCCAGCATTTT. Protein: CASSLTGGGQPQHF.

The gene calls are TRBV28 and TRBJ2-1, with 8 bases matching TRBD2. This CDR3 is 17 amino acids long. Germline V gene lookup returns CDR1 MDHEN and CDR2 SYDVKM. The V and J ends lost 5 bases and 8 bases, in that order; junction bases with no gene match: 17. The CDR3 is CASSPPRGLGPTHEQFF. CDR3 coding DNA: TGTGCCAGCAGTCCCCCCCGGGGACTAGGTCCAACCCATGAGCAGTTCTTC.

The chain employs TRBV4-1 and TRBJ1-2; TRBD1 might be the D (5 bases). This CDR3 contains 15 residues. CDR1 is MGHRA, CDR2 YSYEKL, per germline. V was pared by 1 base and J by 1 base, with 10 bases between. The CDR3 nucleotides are TGCGCCAGCAGCCAAGGGTCAAGGGGTAACTATGGCTACACCTTC. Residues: CASSQGSRGNYGYTF.

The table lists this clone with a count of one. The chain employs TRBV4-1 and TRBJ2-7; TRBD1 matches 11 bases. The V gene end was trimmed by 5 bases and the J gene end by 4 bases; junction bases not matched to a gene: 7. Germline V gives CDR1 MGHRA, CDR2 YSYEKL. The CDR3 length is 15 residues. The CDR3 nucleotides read TGCGCCAGCAGCGAAAGGACAGGGGGCTGGTACGAGCAGTACTTC. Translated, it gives CASSERTGGWYEQYF.